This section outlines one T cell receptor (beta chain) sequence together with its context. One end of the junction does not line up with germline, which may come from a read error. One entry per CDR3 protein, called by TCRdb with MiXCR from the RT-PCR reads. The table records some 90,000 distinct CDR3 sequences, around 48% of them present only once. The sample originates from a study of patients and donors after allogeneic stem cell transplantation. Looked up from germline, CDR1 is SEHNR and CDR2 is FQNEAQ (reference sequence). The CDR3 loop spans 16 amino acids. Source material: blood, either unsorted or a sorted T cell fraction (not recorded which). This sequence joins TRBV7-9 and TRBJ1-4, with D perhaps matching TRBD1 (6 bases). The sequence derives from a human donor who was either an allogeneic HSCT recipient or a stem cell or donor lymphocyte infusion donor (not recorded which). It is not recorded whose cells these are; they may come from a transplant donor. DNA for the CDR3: TGTACCAGCAGCTGGGACATACCTGCAACTAATGAAAAACTGTTTTTT. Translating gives CTSSWDIPATNEKLFF.